This T cell receptor (beta chain) is drawn from a study of T cells in Graves' hyperthyroidism and ophthalmopathy. Amplification of TCR beta CDR3 regions was performed using RNA transcripts as template. A first-round RT-PCR of the TCR CDR3 used the HTBI primer set. TCRdb independently ran MiXCR on the multiplex PCR reads; one entry per CDR3 protein. This table has about 420,000 distinct CDR3 sequences, approximately 15% appearing once. Per the germline V gene, CDR1 is SEHNR and CDR2 is FQNEAQ (reference sequence). V was pared by 6 bases and J by 0 bases, with 12 bases of the junction left unmatched. The CDR3 contains 17 residues.

Sequences were obtained from blood. The chain joins TRBV7-9 to TRBJ2-7; 9 bases map to TRBD2. This clonotype originated in a woman aged 18-29 years with Graves' hyperthyroidism. CDR3 coding DNA: TGTGCCAGCAGTTTAAGGCGCCGCGGGGGGGGCTCCTACGAGCAGTACTTC. This codes for CASSLRRRGGGSYEQYF.